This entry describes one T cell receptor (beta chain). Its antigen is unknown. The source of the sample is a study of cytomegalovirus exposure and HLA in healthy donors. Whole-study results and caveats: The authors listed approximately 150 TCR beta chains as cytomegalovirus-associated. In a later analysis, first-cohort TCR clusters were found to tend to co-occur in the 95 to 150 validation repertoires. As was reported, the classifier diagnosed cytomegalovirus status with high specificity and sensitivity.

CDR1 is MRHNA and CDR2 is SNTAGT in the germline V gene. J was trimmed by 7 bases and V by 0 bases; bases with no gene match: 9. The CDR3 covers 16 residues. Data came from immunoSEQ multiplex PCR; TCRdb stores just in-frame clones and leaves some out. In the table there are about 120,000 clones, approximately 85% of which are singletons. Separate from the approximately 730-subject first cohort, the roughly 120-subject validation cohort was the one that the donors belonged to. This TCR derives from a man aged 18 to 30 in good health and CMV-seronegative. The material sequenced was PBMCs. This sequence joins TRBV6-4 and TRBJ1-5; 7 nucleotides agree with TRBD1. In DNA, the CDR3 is TGTGCCAGCAGTGACTCGATCACAGGGGTCCGGCAGCCCCAGCATTTT. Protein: CASSDSITGVRQPQHF.